These 15 T cell receptor beta chains share one sample of origin, sequenced in a study of molecular identifiers for immune sequencing clone quantification. TCRdb re-derived calls from the PCR reads in MiXCR, one entry per CDR3 protein. Of over 300,000 distinct CDR3 sequences in the sample, roughly a quarter are singletons; the top ten hold 0.74%. The sample consisted of naive CD8+ T cells from blood, with Jurkat cell RNA spiked in. Subset reported: FACS-sorted CD8+CD4-CCR7+CD45RA+ naive T cells. The receptors shown here come from a human donor in good health. Some libraries in this study had Jurkat cell RNA spiked in.

This clonotype occurred a few times. The gene calls are TRBV11-2 and TRBJ2-7; D call uncertain. CDR1 is SGHAT and CDR2 is FQNNGV in the germline V gene. Trimming removed 2 bases from V and 0 bases from J, with 5 bases in between. CDR3 size: 13 residues. This chain's CDR3 is CASSLRHSYEQYF. The CDR3 region has the DNA TGTGCCAGCAGCTTACGGCACTCCTACGAGCAGTACTTC.

J is TRBJ2-4 and V is TRBV13, with D perhaps TRBD1 or TRBD2 (5 bases each). Per the germline V gene, CDR1 is PRHDT and CDR2 is FYEKMQ (reference sequence). The V end lost 8 bases, the J end lost 1 base, and 12 bases lay between the germline ends. The CDR3 runs to 14 residues. CDR3 DNA: TGTGCCAGCGGATCCCGGGACGCCAAAAACATTCAGTACTTC. Translation gives CASGSRDAKNIQYF. Complete variable domain (other parts from reference TRBV13 and TRBJ2-4): AAGVIQSPRHLIKEKRETATLKCYPIPRHDTVYWYQQGPGQDPQFLISFYEKMQSDKGSIPDRFSAQQFSDYHSELNMSSLELGDSALYFCASGSRDAKNIQYFGAGTRLSVL.

A remark on this clonotype: Compared with germline, one end of the junction differs, possibly owing to a read error. The chain carries TRBV27 and TRBJ2-5; D is perhaps TRBD2 (6 bases). The CDR3 contains 14 residues. Germline loops: CDR1 MNHEY, CDR2 SMNVEV (reference sequence). The chain's CDR3 is CASSLSGGQETQYF. CDR3 coding DNA: TGTGCCAGCAGTCTATCCGGGGGCCAAGAGACCCAGTACTTC.

This clonotype was picked up many times. This chain connects TRBV14 to TRBJ2-5, with D possibly being TRBD1 (6 bases). Germline V CDR1 and CDR2: SGHDN, FVKESK. The CDR3 length is 15 residues. The ends were cut back, 4 bases at V and 5 bases at J, with 17 bases in the middle. The CDR3 sequence: CASSPGTRSVETQYF. For the CDR3, the DNA is TGTGCCAGCAGCCCCGGGACACGCTCCGTGGAGACCCAGTACTTC.

This clonotype was counted a few times. This CDR3 is CASSQEMVGQINYGYTF. The CDR3, as DNA: TGCGCCAGCAGCCAAGAAATGGTAGGACAGATTAACTATGGCTACACCTTC. The chain couples TRBV4-3 to TRBJ1-2, with a tentative D call TRBD1 (6 bases). V lost 0 bases, J lost 1 base, and 15 bases lay in between. This CDR3 has 17 residues. Looked up from germline, CDR1 is LGHNA and CDR2 is YSLEER.

Regarding this clonotype: One base away lies a much larger clone, so this may be a sequencing read error. V gene TRBV5-1 combines with J gene TRBJ1-1; D might be TRBD1 (5 bases). The V end was cut by 0 bases, the J end by 4 bases, with 10 bases between. Germline CDR1 SGHRS, CDR2 YFSETQ. The CDR3 sequence is 14 residues long. CDR3 bases: TGCGCCAGCAGCTTGGAACAGGTGAGCACTGAAGCTTTCTTT. Encoded protein: CASSLEQVSTEAFF.

This clonotype was seen only a few times. The rearrangement joins TRBV5-6 to TRBJ2-6; D is uncertain. The germline V and J ends were trimmed by 0 bases and 3 bases, with 19 bases remaining between them. Germline V gene sequence: CDR1 SGHDT, CDR2 YYEEEE. This CDR3 has 19 amino acids. The CDR3 DNA sequence: TGTGCCAGCAGCTTGGCAGCAAGTTCTGCCCAATATGGGGCCAACGTCCTGACTTTC. Protein sequence: CASSLAASSAQYGANVLTF.

The chain employs TRBV4-3 and TRBJ2-7, with D possibly being TRBD2 (5 bases). The V gene's germline CDR1 is LGHNA and CDR2 YSLEER. V was clipped by 2 bases and J by 3 bases, with 11 bases between them. This CDR3 spans 14 amino acids. CDR3 region: CASSQMTGCYEQYF. For the CDR3, the DNA is TGCGCCAGCAGCCAAATGACGGGATGCTACGAGCAGTACTTC.

This clonotype has ten or more counts. V is TRBV4-3 and J is TRBJ2-7, with D perhaps assigned TRBD1 or TRBD2 (5 bases each). V lost 0 bases to trimming and J lost 6 bases, with 15 bases between them. The germline CDR1 and CDR2 sequences are LGHNA and YSLEER. CDR3 size: 15 residues. The CDR3 bases are TGCGCCAGCAGCCAAGACAGACCTCTTGGGGGCGAGCAGTACTTC. This translates into CASSQDRPLGGEQYF.

This clonotype was found a few times. The V call is TRBV12-3 or TRBV12-4, the J call TRBJ1-6, with 8 bases lining up with TRBD1. This CDR3 has 16 residues. V lost 3 bases and J lost 7; bases outside the gene matches: 8. Here the CDR3 DNA reads TGTGCCAGCAGTTTGGGTCAGGGGGCTTTGAATTCACCCCTCCACTTT. As protein: CASSLGQGALNSPLHF.

Concerning this clonotype itself: It may be a read error: a sequence one base away is much more abundant. V and J are TRBV5-1 and TRBJ2-7; 11 nucleotides agree with TRBD1. The CDR3 is made up of 15 amino acids. Germline V gives CDR1 SGHRS, CDR2 YFSETQ. The CDR3 region has the DNA TGCGCCAGCAGCTTGTCAGGACAGGGGGCGATCGAGCGGTACTTC. This gives the protein CASSLSGQGAIERYF.

The sample holds a few counts of this clonotype. The chain has TRBV7-3 and TRBJ2-3; TRBD2 matches 7 bases. V lost 0 bases to trimming and J lost 0 bases; unmatched junction nucleotides: 3. The CDR3 covers 16 residues. The germline V gene has CDR1 SGHTA and CDR2 FQGTGA. Here the CDR3 reads CASSLTLAVSTDTQYF. CDR3 coding DNA: TGTGCCAGCAGCTTAACCCTAGCGGTTAGCACAGATACGCAGTATTTT. Full variable domain (remainder filled in from reference TRBV7-3 and TRBJ2-3): GAGVSQTPSNKVTEKGKYVELRCDPISGHTALYWYRQSLGQGPEFLIYFQGTGAADDSGLPNDRFFAVRPEGSVSTLKIQRTERGDSAVYLCASSLTLAVSTDTQYFGPGTRLTVL.

This clonotype was counted many times. V gene TRBV4-3 combines with J gene TRBJ1-2; tentative D call: TRBD1 (5 bases). V was shortened by 0 bases and J by 2 bases, with 13 bases between the two germline ends. The CDR3 is 16 residues long. Germline CDR1 and CDR2: LGHNA and YSLEER. The CDR3 DNA follows: TGCGCCAGCAGCCAAGATAGAAGTCGACAGAACTATGGCTACACCTTC. Encoded protein: CASSQDRSRQNYGYTF.

V gene TRBV14 combines with J gene TRBJ2-7; 11 bases are a match to TRBD2. Per the germline V gene, CDR1 is SGHDN and CDR2 is FVKESK. The CDR3 totals 15 residues. Losses at the gene ends were 4 bases for V and 6 bases for J; bases not matched to a gene: 8. CDR3 region: CASSPLAGGLGEQYF. The CDR3, as DNA: TGTGCCAGCAGCCCGCTAGCGGGAGGCCTGGGCGAGCAGTACTTC.

Only one count was recorded for this clonotype. One end of the junction fails to match germline, which may point to a read error. The V call is TRBV19, the J call TRBJ1-1, with a possible D match to TRBD1 (5 bases). CDR3 size: 13 residues. Germline V lookup: CDR1 LNHDA, CDR2 SQIVND (reference sequence). This CDR3 is CASSSGARNKALF. CDR3 nucleotides: TGTGCCAGTAGTAGTGGGGCTCGAAACAAAGCTTTATTT.